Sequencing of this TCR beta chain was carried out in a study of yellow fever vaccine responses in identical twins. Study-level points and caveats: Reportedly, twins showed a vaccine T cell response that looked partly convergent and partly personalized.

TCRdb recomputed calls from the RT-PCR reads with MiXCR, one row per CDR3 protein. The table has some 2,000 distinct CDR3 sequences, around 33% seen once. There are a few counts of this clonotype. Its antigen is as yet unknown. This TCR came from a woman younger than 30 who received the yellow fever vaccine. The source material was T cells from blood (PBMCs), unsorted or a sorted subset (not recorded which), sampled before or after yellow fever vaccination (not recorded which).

In DNA form, the CDR3 reads TGTGCCAGCTCACCACTACTGGGCAATGAGCAGTTCTTC. This codes for CASSPLLGNEQFF. The rearrangement uses TRBV18 and TRBJ2-1; D is unresolved. Germline-derived CDR1 and CDR2 are KGHSH and LQKENI. The CDR3 covers 13 residues. Trimming took off 1 base at V and 6 bases at J, with 7 bases between the two ends.